Following are 10 T cell receptor beta chains from one sample sequenced in a study of T cell changes during pregnancy in multiple sclerosis. Only in-frame clones appear in the TCRdb table, and some are missing; sequencing was by immunoSEQ multiplex PCR. The repertoire holds about 110,000 clones, with about nine tenths as singletons. Sample: peripheral blood, taken after pregnancy. These receptors all stem from a female donor with multiple sclerosis, enrolled in a pregnancy study.

CDR3 nucleotide sequence: TGTGCCAGCTATGGGACAGGGGAAACCGGGGAGCTGTTTTTT. Amino acids: CASYGTGETGELFF. The J gene is TRBJ2-2, the V gene TRBV2, with 10 nucleotides matching TRBD1. CDR1 SNHLY and CDR2 FYNNEI come from the germline V gene. The CDR3 totals 14 residues. Unmatched junction bases numbered 5, after V lost 8 bases and J lost 5 bases.

V and J are TRBV7-8 and TRBJ1-4; perhaps TRBD1 as D (5 bases). This CDR3 has 12 amino acids. With 5 bases removed from V and 8 bases from J, the gap between germline ends came to 9 bases. The V gene's germline CDR1 is SGHVS and CDR2 FQNEAQ. The CDR3 DNA reads as TGTGCCAGCAGCAAAGACAGAGAAAAACTGTTTTTT. Translation gives CASSKDREKLFF.

V is TRBV25-1 and J is TRBJ1-1; D uncertain. With 3 bases removed from V and 0 bases from J, the gap between germline ends came to 2 bases. The CDR3 totals 12 residues. Germline V gives CDR1 MGHDK, CDR2 SYGVNS. The CDR3 spells CASSDLNTEAFF. As DNA, the CDR3 is TGTGCCAGCAGTGACTTGAACACTGAAGCTTTCTTT.

The chain uses TRBV19 and TRBJ1-6, with no clear D. The CDR3 loop spans 12 amino acids. The germline V gene encodes CDR1 LNHDA and CDR2 SQIVND (reference sequence). Trimming took off 1 base at V and 9 bases at J, with 4 bases between the two ends. For the CDR3, the DNA is TGTGCCAGTAGTATAGCCAGTTCACCCCTCCACTTT. Its translation: CASSIASSPLHF.

The J gene is TRBJ2-3, the V gene TRBV18; 10 positions agree with TRBD2. V lost 1 base and J lost 2; bases outside the gene matches: 6. The germline CDR1 and CDR2 sequences are KGHSH and LQKENI. CDR3 length: 17 residues. The CDR3 DNA reads as TGTGCCAGCTCACCACTCCCTAGCGGGGGACCCACAGATACGCAGTATTTT. The encoded protein is CASSPLPSGGPTDTQYF.

The chain employs TRBV5-6 and TRBJ2-3, with 9 nucleotides matching TRBD2. Per the germline V gene, CDR1 is SGHDT and CDR2 is YYEEEE. V lost 4 bases to trimming and J lost 0 bases; unmatched junction nucleotides: 6. This CDR3 has 16 residues. The CDR3 protein is CASSISSGESTDTQYF. CDR3 nucleotides: TGTGCCAGCAGCATCTCTAGCGGGGAAAGCACAGATACGCAGTATTTT.

The V gene is TRBV18, the J gene TRBJ2-7, with a tentative D call TRBD1 (6 bases). In germline, CDR1 is KGHSH, CDR2 LQKENI. The CDR3 loop spans 20 amino acids. The germline V and J ends were trimmed by 1 base and 0 bases, with 25 bases remaining between them. CDR3: CASSPQERSRGLLTSYEQYF. In DNA, the CDR3 is TGTGCCAGCTCACCACAGGAGCGATCCAGGGGTCTATTAACCTCCTACGAGCAGTACTTC.

In this sample, this clone turned up once. The chain couples TRBV6-5 to TRBJ1-5; D is perhaps TRBD1 (6 bases). The CDR3 length is 13 residues. Germline V CDR1 and CDR2: MNHEY, SVGAGI. Trimming cost V 6 bases and J 4 bases, with 10 bases left between them. The CDR3 bases are TGTGCCAGCAGCCCCGACAGGAATCAGCCCCAGCATTTT. Encoded protein: CASSPDRNQPQHF.

The rearrangement links TRBV29-1 to TRBJ2-7; tentative D call: TRBD1 (5 bases). Germline V gene data show CDR1 as SQVTM and CDR2 as ANQGSEA. This CDR3 region has 11 residues. Between the trimmed V and J ends, which lost 5 bases and 5 bases, there was a span of 10 bases. The CDR3 region is CSVWTIHEQYF. CDR3 coding DNA: TGCAGCGTTTGGACAATCCACGAGCAGTACTTC.

The chain recombines TRBV11-3 with TRBJ2-1, with D possibly being TRBD1 (5 bases). This CDR3 spans 14 amino acids. V was trimmed by 0 bases and J by 7 bases, leaving 10 bases between them. Germline V lookup: CDR1 SGHNT, CDR2 YENEEA. The CDR3 here is CASSLEAGWNEQFF. The CDR3 DNA reads TGTGCCAGCAGCTTAGAGGCAGGGTGGAATGAGCAGTTCTTC.